These 28 T cell receptor beta chains came from one sample sequenced in a study of Ad26.COV2.S vaccination and SARS-CoV-2 variants. Documented treatment: about 20 received Ad26.COV2.S at low or high dose, single or two shots; about 5 received placebo; per-sample allocation not given. Samples came from day 63 after the first vaccine or placebo injection. Clones were sequenced by immunoSEQ multiplex PCR, and TCRdb holds only the in-frame ones, with some missing. The sample holds 410,000 or so clones, 90% seen once. The sequenced sample was peripheral blood, obtained in a trial of Ad26.COV2.S vaccine versus placebo. These receptors came from a person aged 18 to 65 who received the Ad26.COV2.S COVID-19 vaccine or a placebo.

The sample holds one count of this clone. The chain employs TRBV10-2 and TRBJ2-3; D not resolved. The CDR3 has 10 amino acids. From germline, CDR1 is WSHSY and CDR2 SAAADI. With 7 bases removed from V and 5 bases from J, the gap between germline ends came to 4 bases. The CDR3 protein is CASNRDTQYF. In nucleotides, the CDR3 is TGCGCCAGCAACCGAGATACGCAGTATTTT.

V usage is TRBV7-9 and J usage is TRBJ2-5; D not resolved. This CDR3 region has 13 residues. V lost 1 base and J 2 bases, leaving 5 bases between the germline ends. Germline-derived CDR1 and CDR2 are SEHNR and FQNEAQ (reference sequence). In DNA, the CDR3 is TGTGCCAGCAGCTTAGGGTCGCAAGAGACCCAGTACTTC. It codes for CASSLGSQETQYF.

This clone was detected only a few times. The chain is built from TRBV7-9 and TRBJ2-5; a possible D gene is TRBD2 (6 bases). The germline V gene has CDR1 SEHNR and CDR2 FQNEAQ (reference sequence). V was cut by 2 bases and J by 9 bases, with 22 bases left in between. CDR3 length: 16 amino acids. CDR3 coding DNA: TGTGCCAGCAGCTTAATTCCCGGACTAAAAGGGTACGCCCAGTACTTC. Amino acid sequence: CASSLIPGLKGYAQYF.

CDR3 DNA sequence: TGTGCCAGCAGTTTCCTGCGGGGGGGTGGCTACACCTTC. Its translation: CASSFLRGGGYTF. The chain combines TRBV28 with TRBJ1-2, with D perhaps TRBD1 (5 bases). Germline assignment: CDR1 MDHEN and CDR2 SYDVKM. This CDR3 comprises 13 residues. Trimming left V 3 bases short and J 7 bases short, with 12 bases between.

The V gene is TRBV19, the J gene TRBJ1-5; 9 positions agree with TRBD1. V was pared by 6 bases and J by 9 bases, with 15 bases of the junction left unmatched. This CDR3 is 16 amino acids long. Per germline, CDR1 LNHDA and CDR2 SQIVND (reference sequence). The CDR3 DNA follows: TGTGCCAGTAGCCCACTTCTTGGACAGGGGTTCGCGCCCCAGCATTTT. Translation gives CASSPLLGQGFAPQHF.

The chain couples TRBV7-2 to TRBJ1-1, with a possible D match to TRBD1 (5 bases). V was cut by 1 base and J by 10 bases, with 16 bases left in between. The germline CDR1 and CDR2 sequences are SGHTA and FQGNSA. The CDR3 has 14 amino acids. The chain's CDR3 is CASSLDGGTSGAFF. The CDR3 nucleotides are TGTGCCAGCAGCTTAGACGGGGGGACCTCGGGAGCTTTCTTT.

The chain links TRBV4-2 to TRBJ2-1; D is unresolved. The CDR3 spans 13 residues. Trimming took 4 bases from V and 6 from J, leaving 10 bases between them. Per the germline V gene, CDR1 is LGHNA and CDR2 is YNFKEQ. CDR3 sequence (DNA): TGTGCCAGCAGCCTAGATGATATCAATGAGCAGTTCTTC. Protein sequence: CASSLDDINEQFF.

The V and J genes are TRBV5-4 and TRBJ2-7; 13 nucleotides match TRBD2. V lost 4 bases to trimming and J lost 4 bases; unmatched junction nucleotides: 8. Per the germline V gene, CDR1 is SGHNT and CDR2 is YYREEE (reference sequence). The CDR3 length is 16 residues. CDR3: CASSPGLAGVVYEQYF. In DNA, the CDR3 is TGTGCCAGCAGCCCAGGACTAGCGGGAGTGGTGTACGAGCAGTACTTC.

The chain has TRBV30 and TRBJ1-4, with a possible D match to TRBD1 (5 bases). The germline V gene has CDR1 GTSNPN and CDR2 SVGIG (reference sequence). Trimming shortened V by 0 bases and J by 7 bases, and 9 bases separated the two germline ends. The length of the CDR3 is 13 residues. The CDR3, as DNA: TGTGCCTGGAGTGTACGGGGCATTGAAAAACTGTTTTTT. Translating it yields CAWSVRGIEKLFF.

This clone appeared a single time. This chain joins TRBV11-2 and TRBJ2-7; D is perhaps TRBD1 (7 bases). Germline CDR1 reads SGHAT; CDR2 reads FQNNGV. V lost 5 bases, J lost 3 bases, and 17 bases lay in between. This CDR3 spans 15 amino acids. CDR3 bases: TGTGCCAGCAGCACCAACAGGGGAGGCGGCTACGAGCAGTACTTC. Protein sequence: CASSTNRGGGYEQYF.

This rearrangement joins TRBV10-1 to TRBJ2-3; 11 bases align to TRBD2. The junction had 14 bases not matched to a gene; V was cut back by 6 bases and J by 0 bases. Germline CDR1 and CDR2: WNHNN and SYGVQD (reference sequence). The CDR3 extends over 19 amino acids. The CDR3 here is CASSGQGHGTSGSTDTQYF. CDR3 sequence (DNA): TGCGCCAGCAGCGGACAGGGTCATGGGACTAGCGGTAGCACAGATACGCAGTATTTT.

This clone was seen just once. The chain recombines TRBV7-9 with TRBJ1-1; possibly TRBD1 for D (6 bases). Per the germline V gene, CDR1 is SEHNR and CDR2 is FQNEAQ (reference sequence). The CDR3 loop spans 14 amino acids. V lost 5 bases, J lost 6 bases, and 16 bases lay in between. CDR3 residues: CASSDITGLAEAFF. Here the CDR3 DNA reads TGTGCCAGCAGCGACATTACAGGGCTGGCTGAAGCTTTCTTT.

The rearrangement uses TRBV20-1 and TRBJ2-1; 8 nucleotides agree with TRBD2. The ends lost 6 bases at V and 10 bases at J; junction bases unmatched: 5. The CDR3 is made up of 11 amino acids. The germline V gene encodes CDR1 DFQATT and CDR2 SNEGSKA (reference sequence). The CDR3 here is CSAIAGREQFF. The CDR3 bases are TGCAGTGCCATAGCGGGAAGGGAGCAGTTCTTC.

This clone appeared a single time. The genes are TRBV25-1 and TRBJ1-5, with D perhaps matching TRBD1 (5 bases). Germline lookup yields CDR1 MGHDK and CDR2 SYGVNS. CDR3 size: 14 residues. The ends were cut back, 1 base at V and 1 base at J, with 5 bases in the middle. The DNA for the CDR3 is TGTGCCAGCAGTGAATGGGGCAGCAATCAGCCCCAGCATTTT. The encoded protein is CASSEWGSNQPQHF.

The gene calls are TRBV27 and TRBJ2-7; D is unresolved. V shed 6 bases and J shed 6 bases, with 21 bases lying between them. Germline V lookup: CDR1 MNHEY, CDR2 SMNVEV (reference sequence). This CDR3 has 15 amino acids. CDR3 sequence reads: CASRQIPLQDGEQYF. CDR3 DNA: TGTGCCAGCAGGCAAATCCCCCTGCAGGATGGCGAGCAGTACTTC.

The rearrangement uses TRBV5-4 and TRBJ2-7; 9 bases map to TRBD2. From germline, CDR1 is SGHNT and CDR2 YYREEE (reference sequence). This CDR3 comprises 15 residues. Germline trimming cut 4 bases from V and 7 bases from J; bases unmatched to any gene: 12. The chain's CDR3 is CASSRGASGTWEQYF. CDR3 sequence (DNA): TGTGCCAGCAGCCGGGGGGCTAGCGGGACATGGGAGCAGTACTTC.

V and J are TRBV19 and TRBJ2-5, with D perhaps matching TRBD2 (7 bases). V lost 7 bases and J lost 4, with 16 bases in between. Germline V lookup: CDR1 LNHDA, CDR2 SQIVND (reference sequence). CDR3 length: 14 residues. CDR3 nucleotide sequence: TGTGCCAGTACCCAGGGGAGGGCGGGAGAGACCCAGTACTTC. Its translation is CASTQGRAGETQYF.

The rearrangement joins TRBV7-2 to TRBJ1-1; no clear D. V was shortened by 2 bases and J by 3 bases, with 10 bases between the two germline ends. The CDR3 runs 14 residues. Germline assignment: CDR1 SGHTA and CDR2 FQGNSA. CDR3 in amino acids: CASSLYRGDTEAFF. For the CDR3, the DNA is TGTGCCAGCAGCTTATATCGAGGTGACACTGAAGCTTTCTTT.

V gene TRBV5-4 combines with J gene TRBJ1-2; TRBD1 agrees at 9 bases. V dropped 3 bases and J dropped 2; count of bases not matched to a gene: 5. The CDR3 extends over 15 amino acids. Germline values: CDR1 SGHNT, CDR2 YYREEE (reference sequence). CDR3 in amino acids: CASSSRQGENYGYTF. CDR3 coding DNA: TGTGCCAGCAGCTCAAGACAGGGGGAGAACTATGGCTACACCTTC.

This rearrangement joins TRBV28 to TRBJ1-4, with D possibly TRBD1 on 6 matching bases. Trimming shortened V by 10 bases and J by 8 bases, and 17 bases separated the two germline ends. The CDR3 has 13 amino acids. Germline-derived CDR1 and CDR2 are MDHEN and SYDVKM. As DNA, the CDR3 is TGTGCCATCCTCTCGTCCACAGGGGAAAAACTGTTTTTT. Translated, it gives CAILSSTGEKLFF.

The chain employs TRBV5-6 and TRBJ1-5; D gene unclear. CDR1 is SGHDT, CDR2 YYEEEE, per germline. Between the trimmed V and J ends, which lost 0 bases and 4 bases, there was a span of 8 bases. The CDR3 is made up of 14 amino acids. The CDR3 coding sequence is TGTGCCAGCAGCTTGGCCGGGGAGAATCAGCCCCAGCATTTT. Its translation: CASSLAGENQPQHF.

The rearrangement joins TRBV2 to TRBJ1-5, with 10 bases matching TRBD1. From germline, CDR1 is SNHLY and CDR2 FYNNEI. This CDR3 spans 15 amino acids. Trimming took 6 bases from V and 7 from J; bases not matched to a gene: 9. The CDR3 sequence is CASSGTGQGFQPQHF. CDR3 bases: TGTGCCAGCAGCGGGACGGGACAGGGGTTCCAGCCCCAGCATTTT.

The chain employs TRBV6-5 and TRBJ2-1; D call uncertain. The V end lost 6 bases, the J end lost 0 bases, and 12 bases lay between the germline ends. The CDR3 is 15 residues long. In germline, CDR1 is MNHEY, CDR2 SVGAGI. This chain's CDR3 is CASRALDYSYNEQFF. DNA of the CDR3: TGTGCCAGCAGAGCGCTAGATTACTCCTACAATGAGCAGTTCTTC.

The chain couples TRBV19 to TRBJ2-7; TRBD1 aligns across 9 bases. The CDR3 spans 14 residues. Germline V CDR1 and CDR2: LNHDA, SQIVND (reference sequence). The ends lost 4 bases at V and 3 bases at J; junction bases unmatched: 4. The DNA for the CDR3 is TGTGCCAGTAGTAAGAACAGGGGGCTCTACGAGCAGTACTTC. This codes for CASSKNRGLYEQYF.

This clone was observed once. The gene calls are TRBV7-9 and TRBJ2-1; D is perhaps TRBD2 (6 bases). CDR1 SEHNR and CDR2 FQNEAQ come from the germline V gene (reference sequence). Trimming removed 1 base at V and 3 bases at J, with 10 bases between. The CDR3 is 15 amino acids. CDR3 nucleotide sequence: TGTGCCAGCAGCTTAGGGGGAGGAAGCTACAATGAGCAGTTCTTC. Its translation is CASSLGGGSYNEQFF.

The chain recombines TRBV30 with TRBJ1-1; D unresolved. V was clipped by 7 bases and J by 5 bases, with 14 bases between them. CDR1 and CDR2 from the germline V gene are GTSNPN and SVGIG (reference sequence). The CDR3 loop spans 12 amino acids. CDR3 coding DNA: TGTGCCTCCCAGACGGGAGGGACTGAAGCTTTCTTT. This codes for CASQTGGTEAFF.

A single count supports this clone. This rearrangement joins TRBV9 to TRBJ2-4; maybe TRBD1 (5 bases). The CDR3 runs 16 residues. V was cut by 0 bases and J by 6 bases, with 16 bases left in between. Germline V CDR1 and CDR2: SGDLS, YYNGEE. CDR3 region: CASSVGQAEGVNIQYF. CDR3 nucleotides: TGTGCCAGCAGCGTAGGCCAGGCCGAAGGGGTAAACATTCAGTACTTC.

The rearrangement joins TRBV4-3 to TRBJ2-3, with 7 positions matching TRBD2. This CDR3 contains 17 residues. Germline values: CDR1 LGHNA, CDR2 YSLEER. Trimming took 0 bases from V and 6 from J; bases not matched to a gene: 12. CDR3 in DNA: TGCGCCAGCAGCCAAGATTTGTGGGAGGGCCTTGGGGATACGCAGTATTTT. This codes for CASSQDLWEGLGDTQYF.